These 13 T cell receptor beta chains were sequenced from one sample in a study of blood T cell repertoires in COVID-19. Sequencing was performed with immunoSEQ multiplex PCR; in TCRdb, only in-frame clones are kept and a portion is missing. The data contain under 300,000 clones, over 75% of them singletons. The sample was peripheral blood. The receptors derive from a woman aged 40 to 49 who had recovered from COVID-19.

This sequence joins TRBV5-4 and TRBJ1-2; D call uncertain. The CDR3 has 13 amino acids. Germline CDR1 reads SGHNT; CDR2 reads YYREEE (reference sequence). Trimming shortened V by 0 bases and J by 4 bases, and 7 bases separated the two germline ends. CDR3 sequence: CASSLGSVYGYTF. The CDR3 DNA sequence: TGTGCCAGCAGCTTGGGGTCAGTCTATGGCTACACCTTC.

This chain links TRBV10-3 with TRBJ2-2, with 14 bases fitting TRBD2. Germline V gene data show CDR1 as ENHRY and CDR2 as SYGVKD. The CDR3 is 13 amino acids. The V and J ends lost 7 bases and 11 bases, in that order; junction bases with no gene match: 3. CDR3 residues: CAITGLAGVELFF. The CDR3 bases are TGTGCCATCACGGGACTAGCGGGGGTTGAGCTGTTTTTT.

This chain links TRBV7-2 with TRBJ2-1; tentatively, D is TRBD2 (7 bases). This CDR3 region has 16 residues. Germline V gene sequence: CDR1 SGHTA, CDR2 FQGNSA. V was pared by 5 bases and J by 10 bases, with 24 bases between. As DNA, the CDR3 is TGTGCCAGCAGCCGCCTGGGAGGGGGGGCCGATAGGGAGCAGTTCTTC. Translating gives CASSRLGGGADREQFF.

In this sample, this clone turned up a few times. The V call is TRBV4-2, the J call TRBJ1-4; possible D gene TRBD1, 5 bases. Per the germline V gene, CDR1 is LGHNA and CDR2 is YNFKEQ. V shed 0 bases and J shed 7 bases, with 9 bases lying between them. The CDR3 runs to 14 residues. CDR3 sequence: CASSQDRAAEKLFF. CDR3 DNA sequence: TGTGCCAGCAGCCAAGACAGGGCGGCTGAAAAACTGTTTTTT.

The chain uses TRBV27 and TRBJ2-7; 11 nucleotides agree with TRBD1. The CDR3 length is 16 residues. The V gene end was trimmed by 2 bases and the J gene end by 2 bases; junction bases not matched to a gene: 5. CDR1 and CDR2 from the germline V gene are MNHEY and SMNVEV (reference sequence). CDR3 bases: TGTGCCAGCAGTTTACTGGGACAGGGGGGCCCCTACGAGCAGTACTTC. Translated: CASSLLGQGGPYEQYF.

To note about this clone: The same CDR3 can be traced to other DNA sequences in this sample. The J gene is TRBJ2-6, the V gene TRBV19; 8 bases map to TRBD1. V was clipped by 7 bases and J by 2 bases; unmatched bases: 1. The germline gives CDR1 LNHDA, CDR2 SQIVND (reference sequence). This CDR3 has 14 residues. DNA for the CDR3: TGTGCCAGTACGACAGGGGCTGGGGCCAACGTCCTGACTTTC. It encodes CASTTGAGANVLTF.

The genes are TRBV5-6 and TRBJ1-4, with 9 bases matching TRBD1. This CDR3 has 14 amino acids. CDR1 is SGHDT, CDR2 YYEEEE, per germline. With V trimmed by 4 bases and J by 7 bases, 5 bases remained unmatched. CDR3 loop: CASSPGDRVEKLFF. The CDR3 bases are TGTGCCAGCAGCCCTGGGGACAGGGTTGAAAAACTGTTTTTT.

CDR3 bases: TGTGCCAGCAGCCTCAGAGGACAGGGGGTTAAGCAGTACTTC. Translating it yields CASSLRGQGVKQYF. The V call is TRBV6-2 or TRBV6-3, the J call TRBJ2-7, with 10 bases lining up with TRBD1. Unmatched junction bases numbered 10, after V lost 6 bases and J lost 8 bases. This CDR3 is 14 amino acids long. In germline, CDR1 is MNHEY, CDR2 SVGEGT.

V usage is TRBV7-2 and J usage is TRBJ2-2; 9 positions agree with TRBD2. V was pared by 0 bases and J by 3 bases, with 8 bases of the junction left unmatched. The CDR3 length is 18 residues. Germline-derived CDR1 and CDR2 are SGHTA and FQGNSA. In DNA, the CDR3 is TGTGCCAGCAGCTTAGCGTGGGGAGCGGGGGGACACACCGGGGAGCTGTTTTTT. Amino acids: CASSLAWGAGGHTGELFF.

This sequence joins TRBV6-2 or TRBV6-3 and TRBJ2-1, with D perhaps matching TRBD2 (6 bases). The CDR3 covers 16 residues. Trimming removed 3 bases at V and 7 bases at J, with 19 bases between. CDR1 is MNHEY and CDR2 is SVGEGT in the germline V gene. As DNA, the CDR3 is TGTGCCAGCAGTTATCTTTCTGAGGTGGGGGGAAATGAGCAGTTCTTC. Translating it yields CASSYLSEVGGNEQFF.

This clone is a singleton in its sample. The chain uses TRBV15 and TRBJ2-7; 10 nucleotides match TRBD2. Germline V gene lookup returns CDR1 LNHNV and CDR2 YYDKDF (reference sequence). The J segment lost 4 bases and the V segment lost 5 bases, leaving 5 bases of the junction unmatched. The CDR3 totals 14 residues. CDR3 sequence reads: CATSGASGSYEQYF. The CDR3 nucleotides are TGTGCCACCAGCGGAGCTAGCGGGAGTTACGAGCAGTACTTC.

The V and J genes are TRBV24-1 and TRBJ2-6, with D perhaps matching TRBD2 (5 bases). V was trimmed by 5 bases and J by 3 bases, leaving 10 bases between them. The CDR3 is 15 residues long. CDR1 KGHDR and CDR2 SFDVKD come from the germline V gene. CDR3 nucleotides: TGTGCCACCAGTGTAGGGAGAGTTGGGGCCAACGTCCTGACTTTC. It yields the protein CATSVGRVGANVLTF.

V is TRBV7-8 and J is TRBJ2-3; 8 bases map to TRBD2. V shed 0 bases, J shed 4 bases, and the junction held 15 bases outside the gene matches. The CDR3 length is 19 residues. Germline-derived CDR1 and CDR2 are SGHVS and FQNEAQ. This CDR3 reads CASSLAGSGGTRGADTQYF. The CDR3 DNA sequence: TGTGCCAGCAGCTTAGCAGGGTCGGGGGGGACCCGGGGCGCAGATACGCAGTATTTT.